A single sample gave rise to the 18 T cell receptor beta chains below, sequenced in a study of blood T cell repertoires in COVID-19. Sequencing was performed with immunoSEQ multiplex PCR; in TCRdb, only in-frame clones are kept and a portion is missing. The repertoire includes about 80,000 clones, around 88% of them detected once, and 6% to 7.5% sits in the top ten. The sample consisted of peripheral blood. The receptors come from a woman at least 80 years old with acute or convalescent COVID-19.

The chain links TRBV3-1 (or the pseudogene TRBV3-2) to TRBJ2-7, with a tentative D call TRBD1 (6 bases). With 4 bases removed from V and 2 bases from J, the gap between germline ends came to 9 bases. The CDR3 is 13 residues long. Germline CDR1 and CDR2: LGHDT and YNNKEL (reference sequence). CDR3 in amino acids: CASSPGTTYEQYF. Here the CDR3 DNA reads TGTGCCAGCAGCCCTGGGACAACCTACGAGCAGTACTTC.

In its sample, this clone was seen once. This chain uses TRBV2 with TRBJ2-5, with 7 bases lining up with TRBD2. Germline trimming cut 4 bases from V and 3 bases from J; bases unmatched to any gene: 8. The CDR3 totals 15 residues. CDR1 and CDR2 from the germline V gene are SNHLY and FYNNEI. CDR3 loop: CASSGRGSGEETQYF. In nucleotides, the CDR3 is TGTGCCAGCAGTGGGCGCGGGAGCGGGGAAGAGACCCAGTACTTC.

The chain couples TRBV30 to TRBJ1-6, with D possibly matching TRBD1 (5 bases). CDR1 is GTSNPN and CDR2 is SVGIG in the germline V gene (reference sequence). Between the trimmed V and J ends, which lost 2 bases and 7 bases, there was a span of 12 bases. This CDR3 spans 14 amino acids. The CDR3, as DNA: TGTGCCTGGAGTATAGACAGCCTGAATTCACCCCTCCACTTT. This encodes CAWSIDSLNSPLHF.

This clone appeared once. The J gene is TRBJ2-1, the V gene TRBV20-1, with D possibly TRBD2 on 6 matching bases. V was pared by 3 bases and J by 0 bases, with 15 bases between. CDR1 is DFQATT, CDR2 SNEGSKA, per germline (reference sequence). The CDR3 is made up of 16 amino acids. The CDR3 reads CSASPLGGSSYNEQFF. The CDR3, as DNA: TGCAGTGCTAGTCCCCTGGGGGGAAGCTCCTACAATGAGCAGTTCTTC.

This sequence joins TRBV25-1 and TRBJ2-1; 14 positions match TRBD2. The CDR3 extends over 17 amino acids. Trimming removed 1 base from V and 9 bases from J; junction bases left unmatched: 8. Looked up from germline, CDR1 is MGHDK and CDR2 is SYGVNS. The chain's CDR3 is CASSELGLAGDVGEQFF. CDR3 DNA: TGTGCCAGCAGTGAATTGGGACTAGCGGGAGATGTTGGTGAGCAGTTCTTC.

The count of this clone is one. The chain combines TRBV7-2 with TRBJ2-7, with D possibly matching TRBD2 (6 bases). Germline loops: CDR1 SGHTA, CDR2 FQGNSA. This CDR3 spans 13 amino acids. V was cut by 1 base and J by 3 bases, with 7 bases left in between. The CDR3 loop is CASSLGRGYEQYF. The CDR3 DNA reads TGTGCCAGCAGCTTAGGGAGGGGCTACGAGCAGTACTTC.

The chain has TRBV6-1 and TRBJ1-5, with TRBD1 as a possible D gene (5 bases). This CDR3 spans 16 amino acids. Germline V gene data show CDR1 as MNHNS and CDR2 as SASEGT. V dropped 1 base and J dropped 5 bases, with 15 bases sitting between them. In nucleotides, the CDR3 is TGTGCCAGCAGTGAAGAGGGAGTTTCGGGGGATCAGCCCCAGCATTTT. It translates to CASSEEGVSGDQPQHF.

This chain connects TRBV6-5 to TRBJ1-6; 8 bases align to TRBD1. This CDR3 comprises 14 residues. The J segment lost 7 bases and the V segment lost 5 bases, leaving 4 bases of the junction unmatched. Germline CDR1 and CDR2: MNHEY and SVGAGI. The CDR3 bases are TGTGCCAGCAGTAACAGGGGGAAAAATTCACCCCTCCACTTT. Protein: CASSNRGKNSPLHF.

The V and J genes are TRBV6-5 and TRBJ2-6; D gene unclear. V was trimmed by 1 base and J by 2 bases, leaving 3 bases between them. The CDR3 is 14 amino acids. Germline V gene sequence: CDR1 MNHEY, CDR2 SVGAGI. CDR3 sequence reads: CASSYLAGANVLTF. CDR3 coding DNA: TGTGCCAGCAGTTACTTAGCTGGGGCCAACGTCCTGACTTTC.

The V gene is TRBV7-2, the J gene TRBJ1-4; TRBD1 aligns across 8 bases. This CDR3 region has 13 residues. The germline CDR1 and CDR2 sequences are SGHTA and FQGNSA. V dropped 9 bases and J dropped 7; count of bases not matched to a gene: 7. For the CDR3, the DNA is TGTGCCAGTACAGGGGGTGTGGGTGAAAAACTGTTTTTT. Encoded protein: CASTGGVGEKLFF.

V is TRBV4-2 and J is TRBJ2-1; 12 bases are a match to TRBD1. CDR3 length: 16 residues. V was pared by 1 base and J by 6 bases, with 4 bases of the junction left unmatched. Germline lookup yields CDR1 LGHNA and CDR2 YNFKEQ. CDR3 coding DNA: TGTGCCAGCAGCCAAGTGGGACAGGGGGCATTCAATGAGCAGTTCTTC. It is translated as CASSQVGQGAFNEQFF.

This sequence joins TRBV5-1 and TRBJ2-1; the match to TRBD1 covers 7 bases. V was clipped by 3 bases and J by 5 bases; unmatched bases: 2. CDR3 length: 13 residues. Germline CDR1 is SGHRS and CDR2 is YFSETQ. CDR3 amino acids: CASSSGTDNEQFF. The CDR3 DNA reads TGCGCCAGCAGCTCCGGGACAGACAATGAGCAGTTCTTC.

The CDR3 region is CASSSEVTDTQYF. CDR3 nucleotides: TGTGCCAGCAGCTCCGAGGTAACAGATACGCAGTATTTT. J is TRBJ2-3 and V is TRBV7-3, with no clear D. Trimming took 4 bases from V and 3 from J, leaving 8 bases between them. Germline V CDR1 and CDR2: SGHTA, FQGTGA. This CDR3 spans 13 amino acids.

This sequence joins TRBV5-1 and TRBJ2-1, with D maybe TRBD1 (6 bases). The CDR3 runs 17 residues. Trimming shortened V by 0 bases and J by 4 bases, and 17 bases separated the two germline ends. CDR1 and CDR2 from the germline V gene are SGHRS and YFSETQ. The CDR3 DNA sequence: TGCGCCAGCAGCTTGGGGGCCTTCGGACAGCATTACAATGAGCAGTTCTTC. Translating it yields CASSLGAFGQHYNEQFF.

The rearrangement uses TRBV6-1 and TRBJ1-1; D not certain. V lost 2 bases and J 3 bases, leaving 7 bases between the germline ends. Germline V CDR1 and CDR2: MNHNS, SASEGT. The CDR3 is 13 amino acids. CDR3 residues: CASSETRDTEAFF. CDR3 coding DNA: TGTGCCAGCAGTGAAACTAGGGACACTGAAGCTTTCTTT.

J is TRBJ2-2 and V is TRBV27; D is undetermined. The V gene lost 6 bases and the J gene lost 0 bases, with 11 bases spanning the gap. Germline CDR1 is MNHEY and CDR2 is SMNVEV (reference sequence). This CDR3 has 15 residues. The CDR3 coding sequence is TGTGCCAGCAGCTTTGACACCCCGAACACCGGGGAGCTGTTTTTT. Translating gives CASSFDTPNTGELFF.

The CDR3 protein is CASSPTQGVAASEQFF. As DNA, the CDR3 is TGTGCCAGCAGCCCTACACAGGGGGTGGCGGCCAGTGAGCAGTTCTTC. The J gene is TRBJ2-1, the V gene TRBV13, with 8 bases fitting TRBD1. The length of the CDR3 is 16 residues. The germline gives CDR1 PRHDT, CDR2 FYEKMQ (reference sequence). V trimming: 5 bases; J trimming: 9 bases; junction bases outside the gene matches: 15.

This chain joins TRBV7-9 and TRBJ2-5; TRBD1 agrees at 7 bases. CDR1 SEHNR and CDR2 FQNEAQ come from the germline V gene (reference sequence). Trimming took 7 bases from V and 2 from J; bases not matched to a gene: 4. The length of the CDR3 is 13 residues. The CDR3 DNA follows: TGTGCCAGCACCCTGACAGGGCAAGAGACCCAGTACTTC. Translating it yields CASTLTGQETQYF.